The rows below give T cell receptor beta chains drawn from one sample of a study of shared T cell receptors in the human thymus. Libraries were prepared by immunoSEQ multiplex PCR; TCRdb keeps only in-frame clonotypes and omits some of them. Among roughly 710,000 clones, approximately 85% were seen once, and the ten largest hold 0.0095% to 0.013%. In addition, the sample was reused for a study of human thymus T cells.

The specimen was thymocytes. The receptor set was obtained from a girl under three years old with a congenital heart defect. Both conserved end residues are trimmed from each CDR3. Each record gives: V gene, J gene, CDR3 protein.

v_call: TRBV5-6
j_call: TRBJ1-1
cdr3_aa: ASSLGDPGRPLNTEAF

v_call: TRBV5-1
j_call: TRBJ2-2
cdr3_aa: ASSPGQGTAGELF

v_call: TRBV4-3
j_call: TRBJ1-1
cdr3_aa: ASSQEYRRGRTEAF

v_call: TRBV7-4
j_call: TRBJ2-5
cdr3_aa: ASSLAAGEGETQY

v_call: TRBV27
j_call: TRBJ2-7
cdr3_aa: ASSLEVTNIYEQY

v_call: TRBV7-2
j_call: TRBJ1-5
cdr3_aa: ASSLRGVYSNQPQH

v_call: TRBV7-3
j_call: TRBJ1-2
cdr3_aa: ASSDARVAASGYT

v_call: TRBV9
j_call: TRBJ1-6
cdr3_aa: ASSKEVGRSPLH

v_call: TRBV18
j_call: TRBJ2-7
cdr3_aa: ASSPRAGRTGMTYEQY

v_call: TRBV27
j_call: TRBJ1-6
cdr3_aa: ASSLYGPNSPLH

v_call: TRBV9
j_call: TRBJ2-2
cdr3_aa: ASSARGTGELF

v_call: TRBV7-9
j_call: TRBJ1-4
cdr3_aa: ASSLYLSLTNEKLF

v_call: TRBV7-2
j_call: TRBJ2-7
cdr3_aa: ASSLIGVHYEQY